The 4 T cell receptor beta chains given below trace back to one sample, sequenced in a study of blood T cells in healthy people across ages. The second PCR ran about 6 to 11 cycles with a sample-barcoded 5' primer and J-beta primers. TCRdb recomputed calls from the 5' RACE reads with MiXCR, one row per CDR3 protein. The sample consists of approximately 1.5 million distinct CDR3 sequences, roughly 32% of them appearing once. Sequenced input: blood. These receptors all stem from a woman aged 25 to 39 in good health.

The V gene is TRBV3-1, the J gene TRBJ2-1; no firm D call. CDR1 and CDR2 (germline): LGHDT, YNNKEL (reference sequence). V was trimmed by 3 bases and J by 7 bases, leaving 10 bases between them. CDR3 length: 13 residues. The CDR3 protein is CASSHRGRNEQFF. The CDR3 bases are TGTGCCAGCAGCCATCGTGGGCGGAATGAGCAGTTCTTC.

This sequence joins TRBV6-2 or TRBV6-3 and TRBJ1-2, with 7 bases lining up with TRBD1. Germline-derived CDR1 and CDR2 are MNHEY and SVGEGT. The CDR3 is 15 residues long. V gave up 5 bases and J gave up 1 base; unmatched junction bases: 7. CDR3 DNA sequence: TGTGCCAGCAGTACCCGGGACAGATTTAACTATGGCTACACCTTC. As protein: CASSTRDRFNYGYTF.

This clonotype was counted a single time. One end of the junction fails to match germline, which may point to a read error. V usage is TRBV10-3 and J usage is TRBJ2-5; D is unclear. The J call is uncertain, as TRBJ2-7 better fits the DNA end. Germline loops: CDR1 ENHRY, CDR2 SYGVKD. This CDR3 spans 17 amino acids. CDR3 sequence (DNA): TGTTCCATCAGTGAGTTTCCCCCCCTTAGGGATACCTACGAGCAGTACTTC. Its translation is CSISEFPPLRDTYEQYF.

V and J are TRBV4-1 and TRBJ1-4; 9 positions agree with TRBD1. The germline V gene encodes CDR1 MGHRA and CDR2 YSYEKL. The ends lost 2 bases at V and 7 bases at J; junction bases unmatched: 8. This CDR3 spans 16 amino acids. CDR3 loop: CASSQPNTGGGEKLFF. CDR3 sequence (DNA): TGCGCCAGCAGCCAACCTAATACAGGGGGCGGTGAAAAACTGTTTTTT.